Listed below are T cell receptor beta chains from one sample, sequenced in a study of blood T cell repertoires in COVID-19. Generated by immunoSEQ multiplex PCR, the TCRdb table keeps only in-frame clones and is missing some. The sample consists of 30,000 to 45,000 clones, 78% of them appearing once. Sequencing input: peripheral blood. The receptors were gathered from a man in his 60s with acute or convalescent COVID-19. CDR3s include the opening cysteine and the closing phenylalanine or tryptophan.

>TRBV6-2/TRBV6-3
CASSYRDRVHEQFF
>TRBV5-4
CASSLALPGNYGYTF
>TRBV5-4
CASSLAQTQETQYF
>TRBV10-2
CASRAGGVVGANVLTF
>TRBV10-3
CAISDWGGVSDTQYF
>TRBV19
CASSAGSGQFNEKLFF
>TRBV19
CASRTQGTSHYEQYF
>TRBV2
CASISLAGETQYF
>TRBV5-4
CASRGTDTGELFF
>TRBV6-5
CASSYTGQGPNEQFF
>TRBV7-9
CASSNPGGASYEQYF
>TRBV20-1
CSADKNTEAFF
>TRBV12-3/TRBV12-4
CASSRQLNEKLFF
>TRBV5-6
CASSFYARANQPQHF
>TRBV15
CATSRDPRSSYEQYF
>TRBV6-1
CASSELQGAGELFF
>TRBV4-3
CASSQDRVNTEAFF
>TRBV5-1
CASSLVGGDSTDTQYF
>TRBV9
CASSVDVGADTQYF
>TRBV4-3
CASSQDYGSYEQYF
>TRBV6-1
CASSEGRSYNSPLHF
>TRBV11-3
CASSLAGGRYNEQFF
>TRBV9
CASSVQDRPRHEAFF
>TRBV6-1
CASSESAPGSYTF
>TRBV7-9
CASSLKLAGVSGTDTQYF
>TRBV28
CASSQGAWTGNYGYTF
>TRBV27
CASSFKRETYNEQFF
>TRBV27
CASSSGGSGANVLTF
>TRBV7-9
CASSLSDRGSTDTQYF
>TRBV21-1
CASSKEERWDSHQETQYF
>TRBV2
CASRGQGIFWGGQYF
>TRBV19
CASSTTQGLAQPQHF
>TRBV6-2/TRBV6-3
CASSPQGGSVGPQHF
>TRBV6-5
CASSYSTQGAGEQFF
>TRBV11-2
CASSLDGDSQETQYF
>TRBV11-2
CASSLVTGGSHEQYF
>TRBV7-9
CAGTPGVHTDTQYF
>TRBV5-1
CASSLDGVTEAFF
>TRBV10-3
CAISESLSGYEQYF
>TRBV2
CASSGSGDGYTF
>TRBV27
CASSKQGALRTEAFF
>TRBV7-9
CASSSDRGLNDIYEQFF
>TRBV5-1
CASSLLVGGVNEQFF
>TRBV28
CASSFQSNQPQHF
>TRBV2
CASMGQEDQPQHF
>TRBV12-2
CASRFLFRGRPRVETQYF
>TRBV7-2
CASSPGQGRNQPQHF
>TRBV5-6
CASSPRTGEETQYF
>TRBV2
CASSRDRGDYEQYF
>TRBV11-3
CASSGSLAGVLREQYF
>TRBV4-3
CASSQDPESSYNEQFF
>TRBV29-1
CSVRTGGSYEQYF
>TRBV7-2
CASKGAGLNTEAFF
>TRBV7-8
CASSPTGARSSYEQYF
>TRBV6-2/TRBV6-3
CASSYENENSPLHF
>TRBV11-2
CASSLDRGKNSNQPQHF
>TRBV5-6
CASSEGLAGVMGGTGELFF
>TRBV10-3
CAISGRTGSGETQYF
>TRBV9
CASSTRQGVDTEAFF